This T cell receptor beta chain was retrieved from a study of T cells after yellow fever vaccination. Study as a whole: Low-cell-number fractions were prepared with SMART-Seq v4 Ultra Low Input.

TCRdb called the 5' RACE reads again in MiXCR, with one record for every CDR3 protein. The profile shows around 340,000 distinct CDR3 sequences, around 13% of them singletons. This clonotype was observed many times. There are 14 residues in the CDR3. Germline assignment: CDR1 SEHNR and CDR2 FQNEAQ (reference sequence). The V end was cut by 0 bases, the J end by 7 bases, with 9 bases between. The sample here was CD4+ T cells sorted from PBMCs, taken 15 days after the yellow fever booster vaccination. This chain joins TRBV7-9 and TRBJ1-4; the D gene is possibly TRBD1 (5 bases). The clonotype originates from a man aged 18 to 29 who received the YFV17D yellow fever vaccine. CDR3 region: CASSLARQGEKLFF. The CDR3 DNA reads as TGTGCCAGCAGCTTAGCGCGGCAGGGTGAAAAACTGTTTTTT. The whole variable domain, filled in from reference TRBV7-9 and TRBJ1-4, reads DTGVSQNPRHKITKRGQNVTFRCDPISEHNRLYWYRQTLGQGPEFLTYFQNEAQLEKSRLLSDRFSAERPKGSFSTLEIQRTEQGDSAMYLCASSLARQGEKLFFGSGTQLSVL.